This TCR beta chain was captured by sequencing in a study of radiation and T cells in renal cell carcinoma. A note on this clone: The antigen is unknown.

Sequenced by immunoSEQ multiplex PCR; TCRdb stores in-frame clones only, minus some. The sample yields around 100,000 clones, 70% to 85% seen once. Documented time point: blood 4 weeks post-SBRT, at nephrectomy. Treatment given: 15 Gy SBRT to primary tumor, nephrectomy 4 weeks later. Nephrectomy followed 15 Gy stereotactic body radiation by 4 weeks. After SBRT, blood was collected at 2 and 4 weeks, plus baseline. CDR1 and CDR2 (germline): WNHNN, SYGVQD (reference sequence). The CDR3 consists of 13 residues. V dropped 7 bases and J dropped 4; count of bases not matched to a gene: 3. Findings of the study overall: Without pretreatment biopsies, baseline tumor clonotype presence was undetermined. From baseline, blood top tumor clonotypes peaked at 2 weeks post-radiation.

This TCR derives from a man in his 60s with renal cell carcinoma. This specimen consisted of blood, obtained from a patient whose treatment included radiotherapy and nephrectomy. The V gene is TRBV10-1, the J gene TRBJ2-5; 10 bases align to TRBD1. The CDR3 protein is CASIRDRGETQYF. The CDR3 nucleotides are TGCGCCAGCATACGGGACAGGGGAGAGACCCAGTACTTC.